The subject of this entry is one T cell receptor (beta chain). Its antigen remains unknown. Naive CD8 isolation took CD45RO-negative cells positively selected for CCR7 and excluded terminally differentiated effector memory CD45RA+ cells. Donors included only healthy HIV-negative adults lacking recent acute infections or vaccinations. Sorted-subset replicate PCRs used 200 ng of genomic DNA. This amount corresponded to about 30,000 T cell genomes. Profiling relied on immunoSEQ multiplex PCR, and the TCRdb table lists in-frame clones only, not all of them. The sample includes approximately 2,000,000 clones, 93% of them seen just once. The data derive from a study of shared clonotypes between healthy human individuals. Study-level findings and limits: Compared with clonotypes that all four donors shared, non-shared clonotypes had lower generation probabilities. Sampling included only blood; tissue repertoires likely differ.

CDR1 MNHNS and CDR2 SASEGT come from the germline V gene. V lost 5 bases, J lost 8 bases, and 21 bases lay in between. This CDR3 comprises 15 residues. The receptor's source is a man between 18 and 29 years old in good health. Some clones in this sample may be carry-over from other donors' samples. The rearrangement joins TRBV6-1 to TRBJ1-1; the D is unclear. Specimen: naive CD8+ T cells from PBMCs. This CDR3 reads CASSPRLGSISEAFF. As DNA, the CDR3 is TGTGCCAGCAGTCCCCGGTTGGGATCAATTTCAGAAGCTTTCTTT.